This T cell receptor (beta chain) was identified in a study of Ad26.COV2.S vaccination and SARS-CoV-2 variants (TCRdb year 2021). General notes on the study: Donors in the vaccine arm were drawn from COV1001, a phase I-IIa trial of Ad26.COV2.S in healthy adults that was multicentre, randomized, double-blind and placebo-controlled. TCRbeta repertoire sequencing served as the tool for gauging how specific and how broad the SARS-CoV-2-reactive T cell receptors were following Ad26.COV2.S vaccination. Participants in the trial were split at random into five groups of five each, receiving low-dose or high-dose Ad26.COV2.S once or twice, or else placebo on both occasions. Throughout the experiments and outcome assessment, investigators stayed blinded to trial group allocation. A total of 32 samples were included in the TCR-sequenced set, comprising around 19 Ad26.COV2.S vaccine recipients, 5 placebo recipients and 8 SARS-CoV-2 convalescent individuals. Dosing of Ad26.COV2.S was intramuscular, at either 5x10^10 or 1x10^11 viral particles, delivered as one shot or as two shots spaced 56 days apart.

Paper-wide results and their limitations: The study was not powered for comparison of responses between vaccine doses or regimens. Ad26.COV2.S recipients had higher spike-specific TCR breadth than placebo recipients (P = 0.0014). It was noted by the authors that total T cell responses may have been underestimated by the TCR breadth and depth analyses. Vaccine and placebo recipients had similar non-spike TCR breadth, a finding consistent with the vaccine containing only spike. After vaccination, spike-specific CD8+ and CD4+ T cell responses were reported to show substantial breadth.

In the case of this clone: The specificity of this receptor is unknown. No much larger clone exists at a distance of one base, and base qualities are not known.

The immunoSEQ Assay was used to sequence TCRbeta CDR3 regions. After extraction, genomic DNA underwent amplification by bias-controlled multiplex PCR, followed by high-throughput sequencing. Concerning the study's data processing: To quantify the absolute abundance of every unique TCRbeta CDR3 region, sequences were collapsed and filtered. Usable DNA was measured by amplifying reference genes present in all nucleated cells, and TCRbeta template counts were normalized to that usable DNA to estimate T cell fraction. Repertoire TCRs were annotated as SARS-CoV-2-specific by exact matching of V gene, CDR3 amino acid sequence and J gene to a known reactive TCR set. The reference SARS-CoV-2 TCR set was obtained from MIRA and was filtered for enrichment in COVID-19-positive ImmuneCODE repertoires, whereby public or cross-reactive TCRs were removed. Using the MIRA antigens, annotated TCRs were further analysed by specific ORF or by position within an ORF. Breadth was defined as the number of annotated unique rearrangements divided by the total number of unique productive rearrangements, and depth was defined as the summed frequency of the annotated unique rearrangements. Two-sided Wilcoxon rank-sum tests were applied when comparing TCR breadth between groups. Held by TCRdb, this immuneACCESS table contains in-frame sequences only and omits some clones. Under half of the omission traces to an unresolved V gene where checked; the cause of the rest is unknown. V, J and clone size derive from that table, while D and trimming were established from the DNA sequence. The sample profile shows roughly 450,000 clones; approximately 92% of them were found once. The ten most abundant clones make up 12% of the sample.

V loses 2 bases, J loses 6 bases, and the germline ends lie 13 bases apart. The CDR3 measures 14 amino acids from cysteine to phenylalanine. CDR3 DNA only is kept here, 42 bases in frame from base 1. From a lookup of the germline V gene, CDR1 and CDR2 are SQVTM and ANQGSEA. This specimen's treatment or condition label, interpreted: 15 to 20 received Ad26.COV2.S at low or high dose, single or two shots; several received placebo; per-sample allocation not given. For vaccine and placebo recipients, repertoires were sequenced using samples collected on day 63 after the first injection. Cohort 1b enrolled about two dozen adults aged 18-55 years at a single site in Boston, USA, between 29 July and 7 August 2020. Ad26.COV2.S consisted of a replication-incompetent adenovirus type 26 vector by which a prefusion-stabilized SARS-CoV-2 spike protein from the original Wuhan strain was expressed.

The TCR was taken from a person between 18 and 60 years old who received the Ad26.COV2.S COVID-19 vaccine or a placebo. This specimen consisted of peripheral blood, obtained in a trial of Ad26.COV2.S vaccine versus placebo. This chain is built from TRBV29-1 and TRBJ2-2; the D gene is possibly TRBD1, with 6 bases matching. Read as DNA, the sequence is TGCAGCGTTGAAAGGCAGGGGAGTGCCGGGGAGCTGTTTTTT. Protein translation: CSVERQGSAGELFF.